This section outlines one T cell receptor beta chain sequence together with its context. Libraries were prepared by immunoSEQ multiplex PCR; TCRdb keeps only in-frame clonotypes and omits some of them. The sample includes about 310,000 clones, nearly 90% of them seen just once. The record originates from a study of blood T cell repertoires in COVID-19. Looked up from germline, CDR1 is SGHRS and CDR2 is YFSETQ. V was trimmed by 4 bases and J by 3 bases, leaving 17 bases between them. The length of the CDR3 is 16 residues. The clonotype comes from a middle-aged woman with COVID-19, enrolled during active disease. The sequenced sample consisted of peripheral blood. This sequence joins TRBV5-1 and TRBJ1-5; D might be TRBD1 (5 bases). CDR3 protein: CASSPTGGSNNQPQHF. In nucleotides, the CDR3 is TGCGCCAGCAGCCCCACCGGGGGGTCCAACAATCAGCCCCAGCATTTT.